The 20 T cell receptor beta chains presented below share a single source sample, sequenced in a study of cytomegalovirus exposure and HLA in healthy donors. Amplification used 60 Vbeta primers and 13 Jbeta primers. Using immunoSEQ multiplex PCR, the repertoire was profiled, and TCRdb retains in-frame clones only, with some absent. The data hold 200,000 to 250,000 clones, with 70% to 80% observed a single time. Material for sequencing was PBMCs. These receptors were collected from a woman younger than 45 in good health and CMV-seronegative.

The genes are TRBV18 and TRBJ2-5; D call uncertain. The V end was cut by 1 base, the J end by 3 bases, with 6 bases between. The CDR3 consists of 13 residues. In germline, CDR1 is KGHSH, CDR2 LQKENI. DNA for the CDR3: TGTGCCAGCTCACCACGACTCGAAGAGACCCAGTACTTC. Its translation is CASSPRLEETQYF.

The rearrangement joins TRBV19 to TRBJ1-2, with 9 positions matching TRBD1. V gave up 5 bases and J gave up 4 bases; unmatched junction bases: 5. The CDR3 length is 14 residues. The germline gives CDR1 LNHDA, CDR2 SQIVND (reference sequence). CDR3 region: CASSFTGGVYGYTF. In nucleotides, the CDR3 is TGTGCCAGTAGTTTTACAGGGGGCGTCTATGGCTACACCTTC. Full variable domain (outside the CDR3, taken from reference TRBV19 and TRBJ1-2): DGGITQSPKYLFRKEGQNVTLSCEQNLNHDAMYWYRQDPGQGLRLIYYSQIVNDFQKGDIAEGYSVSREKKESFPLTVTSAQKNPTAFYLCASSFTGGVYGYTFGSGTRLTVV.

This clone was recorded a few times. The V gene is TRBV12-5, the J gene TRBJ1-1, with a weak D call TRBD1 (5 bases). This CDR3 region has 15 residues. CDR1 and CDR2 from the germline V gene are LGHNT and FRNRAP. V dropped 1 base and J dropped 1 base, with 10 bases sitting between them. In DNA form, the CDR3 reads TGTGCTAGTGGTTTGGGACAGCTGGGGAACACTGAAGCTTTCTTT. Protein product: CASGLGQLGNTEAFF.

This clone was picked up one time. The V and J genes are TRBV9 and TRBJ2-5, with TRBD2 as a possible D gene (5 bases). CDR1 and CDR2 from the germline V gene are SGDLS and YYNGEE. CDR3 length: 20 amino acids. Trimming removed 0 bases from V and 3 bases from J, with 27 bases in between. In nucleotides, the CDR3 is TGTGCCAGCAGCGTAGACTGGCGGGCCAAGGCAGTTCGGTCGGAAGAGACCCAGTACTTC. Translated: CASSVDWRAKAVRSEETQYF.

This chain links TRBV7-2 with TRBJ1-1, with a possible D match to TRBD1 (6 bases). This CDR3 comprises 15 residues. Germline values: CDR1 SGHTA, CDR2 FQGNSA. The V end lost 1 base, the J end lost 5 bases, and 14 bases lay between the germline ends. The CDR3 coding sequence is TGTGCCAGCAGCTTAGTAGGAGGGGGGGAGACTGAAGCTTTCTTT. Its protein is CASSLVGGGETEAFF. Looking up the rest from reference TRBV7-2 and TRBJ1-1 gives the full variable domain: GAGVSQSPSNKVTEKGKDVELRCDPISGHTALYWYRQSLGQGLEFLIYFQGNSAPDKSGLPSDRFSAERTGGSVSTLTIQRTQQEDSAVYLCASSLVGGGETEAFFGQGTRLTVV.

The V call is TRBV30, the J call TRBJ1-3; TRBD1 matches at 11 bases. Germline V gene sequence: CDR1 GTSNPN, CDR2 SVGIG (reference sequence). The CDR3 extends over 13 amino acids. Trimming at V came to 2 bases and at J to 7 bases, leaving 1 base not matched to a gene. CDR3 region: CAWSRTGGNTIYF. CDR3 nucleotides: TGTGCCTGGAGTCGGACAGGGGGCAACACCATATATTTT.

In the case of this clone: An end of the junction differs from the germline gene, which may be a read error. The V gene is TRBV7-9, the J gene TRBJ2-1, with 8 nucleotides matching TRBD2. Germline CDR1 and CDR2: SEHNR and FQNEAQ (reference sequence). There are 15 residues in the CDR3. The CDR3 region is CSSSYAGTSHGEQFF. CDR3 DNA: TGTTCCAGCAGCTATGCCGGGACTAGTCACGGTGAGCAGTTCTTC.

The rearrangement links TRBV7-8 to TRBJ1-2, with D hard to call. There are 16 residues in the CDR3. CDR1 is SGHVS and CDR2 is FQNEAQ in the germline V gene. The V end lost 1 base, the J end lost 2 bases, and 14 bases lay between the germline ends. Here the CDR3 reads CASSLVAQVTNYGYTF. For the CDR3, the DNA is TGTGCCAGCAGCTTAGTGGCTCAGGTTACCAACTATGGCTACACCTTC.

Concerning this clone: This clone may be a read error of a much larger clone one base away. The gene calls are TRBV29-1 and TRBJ1-3, with D unclear. Germline V gene data show CDR1 as SQVTM and CDR2 as ANQGSEA. This CDR3 region has 14 residues. The CDR3 DNA reads TGCAGCGCTGAAGACAACTTGGCTGGAAACACCATATATTTT. Translated: CSAEDNLAGNTIYF. Variable domain in full (rest from reference TRBV29-1 and TRBJ1-3): SAVISQKPSRDICQRGTSLTIQCQVDSQVTMMFWYRQQPGQSLTLIATANQGSEATYESGFVIDKFPISRPNLTFSTLTVSNMSPEDSSIYLCSAEDNLAGNTIYFGEGSWLTVV.

The count of this clone is one. This chain links TRBV1 with TRBJ2-1; the D call TRBD2 from the table was never checked on the DNA. TRBV1 is marked as a pseudogene. The CDR3 spans 18 residues. The CDR3 DNA reads TGCACCAGCAGCCAAGGGGATGGCGGGGGTCGGTTGTTGAATGAGCAGTTCTTC. Encoded protein: CTSSQGDGGGRLLNEQFF.

V is TRBV18 and J is TRBJ1-5; 12 bases match TRBD1. CDR1 is KGHSH and CDR2 is LQKENI in the germline V gene. The CDR3 covers 14 residues. V dropped 6 bases and J dropped 6; count of bases not matched to a gene: 3. The CDR3 nucleotides read TGTGCCAGCTCGGGGGACAGGGGGCTTCAGCCCCAGCATTTT. Translated: CASSGDRGLQPQHF.

The rearrangement joins TRBV5-6 to TRBJ1-1, with TRBD1 matching over 8 bases. The CDR3 has 13 amino acids. CDR1 and CDR2 (germline): SGHDT, YYEEEE. The ends lost 2 bases at V and 4 bases at J; junction bases unmatched: 1. The CDR3 here is CASSFQGATEAFF. For the CDR3, the DNA is TGTGCCAGCAGCTTTCAGGGGGCCACTGAAGCTTTCTTT.

V gene TRBV6-6 combines with J gene TRBJ1-1; D unclear. CDR1 and CDR2 from the germline V gene are MNHNY and SVGAGI (reference sequence). Trimming shortened V by 5 bases and J by 3 bases, and 10 bases separated the two germline ends. The CDR3 is 13 amino acids. The DNA of the CDR3 is TGTGCCAGCAGTCCCTCAGTGGACACTGAAGCTTTCTTT. This codes for CASSPSVDTEAFF.

The chain carries TRBV7-8 and TRBJ1-5, with 7 bases fitting TRBD1. Trimming removed 8 bases from V and 3 bases from J; junction bases left unmatched: 7. The CDR3 is 14 amino acids. Germline loops: CDR1 SGHVS, CDR2 FQNEAQ. Here the CDR3 reads CASGTERVNQPQHF. The DNA of the CDR3 is TGTGCCAGCGGGACAGAAAGGGTCAATCAGCCCCAGCATTTT.

This clone appeared a few times. The chain links TRBV5-4 to TRBJ1-1, with a tentative D call TRBD1 (5 bases). CDR1 and CDR2 (germline): SGHNT, YYREEE (reference sequence). V was trimmed by 0 bases and J by 1 base, leaving 7 bases between them. This CDR3 comprises 14 residues. CDR3 in amino acids: CASSLGQWNTEAFF. CDR3 DNA: TGTGCCAGCAGCTTGGGACAGTGGAACACTGAAGCTTTCTTT. The full variable domain, rest sourced from reference TRBV5-4 and TRBJ1-1, is ETGVTQSPTHLIKTRGQQVTLRCSSQSGHNTVSWYQQALGQGPQFIFQYYREEENGRGNFPPRFSGLQFPNYSSELNVNALELDDSALYLCASSLGQWNTEAFFGQGTRLTVV.

V usage is TRBV10-3 and J usage is TRBJ2-2; 10 positions agree with TRBD2. The CDR3 length is 16 residues. The V and J ends lost 9 bases and 1 base, in that order; junction bases with no gene match: 8. Germline V gene data show CDR1 as ENHRY and CDR2 as SYGVKD. Written as DNA, the CDR3 is TGTGCCATAAATACCGGGACTAGCGTGAACACCGGGGAGCTGTTTTTT. It is translated as CAINTGTSVNTGELFF.

The chain links TRBV10-3 to TRBJ2-6; a possible D gene is TRBD1 (5 bases). V lost 10 bases to trimming and J lost 1 base, with 11 bases between them. Germline CDR1 and CDR2: ENHRY and SYGVKD. The CDR3 length is 14 residues. The CDR3 DNA follows: TGTGCCACCCTCCCAGGGTCTGGGGCCAACGTCCTGACTTTC. Protein: CATLPGSGANVLTF.

The chain uses TRBV18 and TRBJ2-5; D may be TRBD2 (6 bases). There are 15 residues in the CDR3. Per germline, CDR1 KGHSH and CDR2 LQKENI. V lost 3 bases and J 5 bases, leaving 16 bases between the germline ends. CDR3 protein: CASSPEIMAGETQYF. The CDR3 coding sequence is TGTGCCAGCTCACCGGAAATAATGGCGGGGGAGACCCAGTACTTC.

The chain uses TRBV15 and TRBJ2-1; 8 bases match TRBD2. In germline, CDR1 is LNHNV, CDR2 YYDKDF (reference sequence). The CDR3 is 16 amino acids. Germline trimming cut 1 base from V and 2 bases from J; bases unmatched to any gene: 4. The CDR3 loop is CATSRVGGRPYNEQFF. The DNA of the CDR3 is TGTGCCACCAGCAGAGTGGGCGGGAGGCCCTACAATGAGCAGTTCTTC.

The chain links TRBV5-1 to TRBJ2-7; weak D call: TRBD1 (5 bases). V lost 0 bases, J lost 2 bases, and 9 bases lay in between. This CDR3 is 14 amino acids long. CDR1 SGHRS and CDR2 YFSETQ come from the germline V gene. CDR3 amino acids: CASSLEGLTYEQYF. In nucleotides, the CDR3 is TGCGCCAGCAGCTTGGAGGGGTTGACCTACGAGCAGTACTTC.